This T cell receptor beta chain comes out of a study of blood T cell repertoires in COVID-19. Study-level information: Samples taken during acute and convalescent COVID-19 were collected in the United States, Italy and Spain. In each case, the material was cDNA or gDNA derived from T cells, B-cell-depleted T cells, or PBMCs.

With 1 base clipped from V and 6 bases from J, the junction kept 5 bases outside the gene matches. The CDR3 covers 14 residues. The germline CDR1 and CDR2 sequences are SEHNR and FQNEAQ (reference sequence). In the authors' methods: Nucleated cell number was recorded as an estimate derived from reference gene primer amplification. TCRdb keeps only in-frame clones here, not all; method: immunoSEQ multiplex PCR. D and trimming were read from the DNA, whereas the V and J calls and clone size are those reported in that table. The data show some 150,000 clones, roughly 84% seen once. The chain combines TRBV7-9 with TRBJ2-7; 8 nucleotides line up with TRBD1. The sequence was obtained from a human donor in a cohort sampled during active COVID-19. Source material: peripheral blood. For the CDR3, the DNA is TGTGCCAGCAGCTTAGGGACAGGGAAGGGCGAGCAGTACTTC. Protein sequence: CASSLGTGKGEQYF. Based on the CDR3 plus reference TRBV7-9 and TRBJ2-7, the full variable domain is DTGVSQNPRHKITKRGQNVTFRCDPISEHNRLYWYRQTLGQGPEFLTYFQNEAQLEKSRLLSDRFSAERPKGSFSTLEIQRTEQGDSAMYLCASSLGTGKGEQYFGPGTRLTVT.